The source of this T cell receptor (beta chain) is a study of blood T cell repertoires in COVID-19. Participants came from about 24 US areas, aged roughly 18 to 89 years. Each participant's cohort was designated according to participant-reported clinical history. Two negative PCRs, clearance, or symptom resolution characterized the recovered Cohort 3 donors. The CDR3 covers 13 residues. Germline V gives CDR1 GTSNPN, CDR2 SVGIG (reference sequence). The V end was cut by 1 base, the J end by 5 bases, with 11 bases between. As handled by the study authors: Amplification with reference gene primers provided the estimates of nucleated cell counts. Sequencing was performed with immunoSEQ multiplex PCR; in TCRdb, only in-frame clones are kept and a portion is missing. The D gene and trimming were derived from the DNA, and the V and J assignments and clone size from that table. This sample has roughly 400,000 clones, with about nine tenths found just once.

The sample consisted of PBMCs or T cells enriched from blood (not recorded which). The chain joins TRBV30 to TRBJ2-5; D is unclear. This receptor was obtained from a man aged 18 to 30 who had recovered from COVID-19. The CDR3 sequence: CAWSGQRWETQYF. The CDR3 nucleotides read TGTGCCTGGAGTGGGCAGCGTTGGGAGACCCAGTACTTC.